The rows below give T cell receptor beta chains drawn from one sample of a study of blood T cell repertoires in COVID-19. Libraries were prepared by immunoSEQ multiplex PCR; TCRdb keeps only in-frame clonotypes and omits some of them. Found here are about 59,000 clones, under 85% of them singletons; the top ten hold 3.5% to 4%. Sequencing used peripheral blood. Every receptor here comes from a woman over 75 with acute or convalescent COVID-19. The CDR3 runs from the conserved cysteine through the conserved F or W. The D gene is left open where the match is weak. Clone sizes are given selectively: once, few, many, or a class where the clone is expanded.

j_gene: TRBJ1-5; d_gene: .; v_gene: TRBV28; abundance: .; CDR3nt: TGTGCCAGCAATGGTTCAGGGAGGGGACTCAATCAGCCCCAGCATTTT; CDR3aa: CASNGSGRGLNQPQHF
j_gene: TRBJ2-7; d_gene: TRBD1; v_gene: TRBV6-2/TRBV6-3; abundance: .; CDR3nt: TGTGCCAGCAGTTACGATGGGGACAGGGGGCTCTACGAGCAGTACTTC; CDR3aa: CASSYDGDRGLYEQYF
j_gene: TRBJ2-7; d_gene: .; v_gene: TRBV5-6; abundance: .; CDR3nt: TGTGCCAGCAGCCGACATAGACAGCTGCCCTACGAGCAGTACTTC; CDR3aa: CASSRHRQLPYEQYF
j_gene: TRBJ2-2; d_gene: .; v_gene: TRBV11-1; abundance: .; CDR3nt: TGTGCCAGCAGCTTATGGGTCGTTGGAGCGGGCGGGGAGCTGTTTTTT; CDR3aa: CASSLWVVGAGGELFF
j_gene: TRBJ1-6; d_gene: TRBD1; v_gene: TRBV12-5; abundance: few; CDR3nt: TGTGCTAGTGGTTTGGGAGACAGGGTCGTCAATTCACCCCTCCACTTT; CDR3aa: CASGLGDRVVNSPLHF
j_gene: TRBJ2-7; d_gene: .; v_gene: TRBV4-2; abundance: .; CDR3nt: TGTGCCAGCAGCCTGAGTCAGCGGGTACAGTACTTC; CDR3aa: CASSLSQRVQYF
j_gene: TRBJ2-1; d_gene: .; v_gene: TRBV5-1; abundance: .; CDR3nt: TGCGCCAGCAGCTTGGATCTAGCCAATGAGCAGTTCTTC; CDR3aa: CASSLDLANEQFF
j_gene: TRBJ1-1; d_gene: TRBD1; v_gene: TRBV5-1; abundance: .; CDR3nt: TGCGCCAGCAGCCCTCCCGGACAGGTAGTAGGATCTGAAGCTTTCTTT; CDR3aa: CASSPPGQVVGSEAFF
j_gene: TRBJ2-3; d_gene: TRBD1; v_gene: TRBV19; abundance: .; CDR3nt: TGTGCCAGTAGGGCTGACAGGGATGGCACAGATACGCAGTATTTT; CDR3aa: CASRADRDGTDTQYF
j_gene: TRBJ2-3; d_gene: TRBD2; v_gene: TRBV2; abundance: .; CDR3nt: TGTGCCAGCAAAAGACTAGCGGGGGCGGGAGATACGCAGTATTTT; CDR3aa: CASKRLAGAGDTQYF
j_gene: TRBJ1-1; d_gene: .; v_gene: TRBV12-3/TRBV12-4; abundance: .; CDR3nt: TGTGCCAGCAGTCCACAGACGAACACTGAAGCTTTCTTT; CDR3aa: CASSPQTNTEAFF
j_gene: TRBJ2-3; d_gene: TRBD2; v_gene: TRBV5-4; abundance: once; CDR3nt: TGTGCCAGCAGCCCCCGACTAGCGGGAGTAAGGGCCACAGATACGCAGTATTTT; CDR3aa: CASSPRLAGVRATDTQYF
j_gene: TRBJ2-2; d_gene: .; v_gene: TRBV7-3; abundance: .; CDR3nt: TGTGCCAGCAGCCCCGTAGGGGGACACACCGGGGAGCTGTTTTTT; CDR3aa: CASSPVGGHTGELFF
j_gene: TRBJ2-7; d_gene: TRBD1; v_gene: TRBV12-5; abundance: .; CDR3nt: TGTGCTAGTGGTTCCGGGACAGGATTTGGCGAGCAGTACTTC; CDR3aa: CASGSGTGFGEQYF
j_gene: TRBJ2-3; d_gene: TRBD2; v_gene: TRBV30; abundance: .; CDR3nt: TGTGCCTGGAGAGCCGGGACTACGAGCACAGATACGCAGTATTTT; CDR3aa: CAWRAGTTSTDTQYF
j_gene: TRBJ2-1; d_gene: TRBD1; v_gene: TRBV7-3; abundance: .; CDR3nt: TGTGCCAGCAGCTTATGGGACAGGGGGCTGAGCTCCTACAATGAGCAGTTCTTC; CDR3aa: CASSLWDRGLSSYNEQFF